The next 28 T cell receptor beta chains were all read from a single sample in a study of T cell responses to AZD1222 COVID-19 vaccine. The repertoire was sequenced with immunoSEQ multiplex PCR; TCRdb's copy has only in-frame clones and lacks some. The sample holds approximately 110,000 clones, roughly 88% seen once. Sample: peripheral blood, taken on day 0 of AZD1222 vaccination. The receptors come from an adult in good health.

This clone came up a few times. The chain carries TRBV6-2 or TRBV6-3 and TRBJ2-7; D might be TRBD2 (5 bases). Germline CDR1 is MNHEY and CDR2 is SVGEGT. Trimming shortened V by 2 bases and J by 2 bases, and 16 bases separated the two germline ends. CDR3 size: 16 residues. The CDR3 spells CASSYPPGMGAYEQYF. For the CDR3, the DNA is TGTGCCAGCAGTTACCCCCCGGGGATGGGCGCCTACGAGCAGTACTTC.

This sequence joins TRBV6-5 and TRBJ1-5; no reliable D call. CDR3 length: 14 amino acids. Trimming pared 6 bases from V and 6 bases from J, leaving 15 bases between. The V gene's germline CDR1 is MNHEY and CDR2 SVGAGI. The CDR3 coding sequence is TGTGCCAGCAGGCTGTCGTATGGGGTTCAGCCCCAGCATTTT. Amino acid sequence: CASRLSYGVQPQHF.

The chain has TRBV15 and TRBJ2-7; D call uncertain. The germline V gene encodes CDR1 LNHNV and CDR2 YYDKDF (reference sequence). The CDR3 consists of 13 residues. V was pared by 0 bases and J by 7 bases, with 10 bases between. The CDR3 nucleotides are TGTGCCACCAGCAGAGAACCCGGGTCAGAGCAGTACGTC. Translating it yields CATSREPGSEQYV.

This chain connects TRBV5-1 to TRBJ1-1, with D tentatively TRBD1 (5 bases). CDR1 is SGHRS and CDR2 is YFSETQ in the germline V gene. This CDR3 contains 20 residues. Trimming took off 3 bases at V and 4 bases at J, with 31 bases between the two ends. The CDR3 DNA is TGCGCCAGCAGCTCCGTCGCTCAGGGACGGACCGTAGGGCCTGGCACTGAAGCTTTCTTT. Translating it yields CASSSVAQGRTVGPGTEAFF.

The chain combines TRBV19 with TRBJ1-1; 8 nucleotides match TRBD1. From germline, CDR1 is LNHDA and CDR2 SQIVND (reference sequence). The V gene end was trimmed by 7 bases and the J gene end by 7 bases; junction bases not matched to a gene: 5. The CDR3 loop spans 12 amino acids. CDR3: CASNHRGGEAFF. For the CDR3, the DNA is TGTGCCAGTAACCACAGGGGGGGTGAAGCTTTCTTT.

The CDR3 here is CATSRGPTGDYGYTF. The CDR3 nucleotides read TGTGCCACCAGCCGCGGACCGACAGGGGACTATGGCTACACCTTC. The gene calls are TRBV15 and TRBJ1-2; TRBD1 agrees at 8 bases. This CDR3 contains 15 residues. The germline gives CDR1 LNHNV, CDR2 YYDKDF (reference sequence). Trimming at V came to 5 bases and at J to 3 bases, leaving 8 bases not matched to a gene. Using reference TRBV15 and TRBJ1-2 for the parts outside the CDR3, the full variable domain is DAMVIQNPRYQVTQFGKPVTLSCSQTLNHNVMYWYQQKSSQAPKLLFHYYDKDFNNEADTPDNFQSRRPNTSFCFLDIRSPGLGDTAMYLCATSRGPTGDYGYTFGSGTRLTVV.

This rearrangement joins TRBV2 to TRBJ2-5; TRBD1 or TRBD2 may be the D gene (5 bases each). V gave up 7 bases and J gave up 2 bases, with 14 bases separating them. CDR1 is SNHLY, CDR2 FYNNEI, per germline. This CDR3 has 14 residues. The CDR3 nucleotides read TGTGCCAGCACTGGGGGTCGCCAGCAAGAGACCCAGTACTTC. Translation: CASTGGRQQETQYF.

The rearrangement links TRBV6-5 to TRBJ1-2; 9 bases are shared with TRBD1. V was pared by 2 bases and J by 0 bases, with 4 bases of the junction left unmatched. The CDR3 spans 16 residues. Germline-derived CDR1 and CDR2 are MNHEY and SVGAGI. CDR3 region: CASSYGDRAANYGYTF. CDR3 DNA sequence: TGTGCCAGCAGTTACGGGGACAGGGCAGCTAACTATGGCTACACCTTC.

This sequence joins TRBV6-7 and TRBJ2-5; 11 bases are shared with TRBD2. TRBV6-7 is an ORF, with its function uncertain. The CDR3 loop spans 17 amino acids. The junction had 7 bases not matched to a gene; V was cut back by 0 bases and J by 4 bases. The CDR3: CASSYSGLAGGGETQYF. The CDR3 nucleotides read TGTGCCAGCAGTTACTCCGGCCTAGCGGGAGGAGGAGAGACCCAGTACTTC.

The CDR3 DNA is TGTGCCAGCAGCTTAGGGGGGCACACTTACACAGATACGCAGTATTTT. Its protein product is CASSLGGHTYTDTQYF. V is TRBV11-3 and J is TRBJ2-3; D is possibly TRBD1 (6 bases). The CDR3 is made up of 16 amino acids. V lost 1 base, J lost 2 bases, and 13 bases lay in between. Germline assignment: CDR1 SGHNT and CDR2 YENEEA.

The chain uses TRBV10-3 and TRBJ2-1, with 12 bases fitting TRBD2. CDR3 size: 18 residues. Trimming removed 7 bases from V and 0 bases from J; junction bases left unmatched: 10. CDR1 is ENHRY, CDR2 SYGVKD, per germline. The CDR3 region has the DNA TGTGCCATCACTAAACTAGCGGGGGGCCAGAGCTCCTACAATGAGCAGTTCTTC. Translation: CAITKLAGGQSSYNEQFF.

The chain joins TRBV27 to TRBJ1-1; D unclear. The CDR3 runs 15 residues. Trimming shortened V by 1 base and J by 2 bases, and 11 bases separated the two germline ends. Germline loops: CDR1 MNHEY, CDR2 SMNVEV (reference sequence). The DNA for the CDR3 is TGTGCCAGCAGTTTATTACCCGGAGCTAACACTGAAGCTTTCTTT. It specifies CASSLLPGANTEAFF.

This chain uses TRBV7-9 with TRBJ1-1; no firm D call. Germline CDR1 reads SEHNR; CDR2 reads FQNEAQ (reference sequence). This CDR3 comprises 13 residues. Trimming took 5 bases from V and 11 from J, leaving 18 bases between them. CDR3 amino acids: CASSREPWEVAFF. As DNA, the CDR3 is TGTGCCAGCAGCCGGGAACCTTGGGAAGTGGCTTTCTTT.

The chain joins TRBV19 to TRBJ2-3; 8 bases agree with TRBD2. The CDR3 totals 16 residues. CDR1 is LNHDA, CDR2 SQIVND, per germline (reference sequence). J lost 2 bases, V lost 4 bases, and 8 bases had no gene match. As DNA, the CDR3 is TGTGCCAGTAGTACCCCGCGGGGGGCGGTCACAGATACGCAGTATTTT. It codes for CASSTPRGAVTDTQYF.

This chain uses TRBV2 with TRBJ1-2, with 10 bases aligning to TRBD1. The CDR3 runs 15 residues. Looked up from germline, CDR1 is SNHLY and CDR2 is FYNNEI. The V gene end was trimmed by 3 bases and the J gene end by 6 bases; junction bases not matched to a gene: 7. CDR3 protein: CASSDTTGGMNGYTF. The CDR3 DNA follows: TGTGCCAGCAGTGACACGACAGGGGGCATGAATGGCTACACCTTC.

CDR3 amino acids: CASSLSANWGATGELFF. The CDR3 coding sequence is TGTGCCAGCAGCTTATCCGCTAACTGGGGGGCCACCGGGGAGCTGTTTTTT. The chain is built from TRBV7-8 and TRBJ2-2; either TRBD1 or TRBD2 may supply D (6 bases each). The CDR3 consists of 17 residues. V lost 2 bases and J 4 bases, leaving 17 bases between the germline ends. The germline V gene encodes CDR1 SGHVS and CDR2 FQNEAQ.

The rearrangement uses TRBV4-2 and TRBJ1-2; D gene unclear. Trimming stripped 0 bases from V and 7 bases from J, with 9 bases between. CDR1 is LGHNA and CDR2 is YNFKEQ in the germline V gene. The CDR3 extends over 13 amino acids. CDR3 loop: CASSQDPRGGYTF. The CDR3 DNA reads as TGTGCCAGCAGCCAAGATCCCCGCGGTGGCTACACCTTC.

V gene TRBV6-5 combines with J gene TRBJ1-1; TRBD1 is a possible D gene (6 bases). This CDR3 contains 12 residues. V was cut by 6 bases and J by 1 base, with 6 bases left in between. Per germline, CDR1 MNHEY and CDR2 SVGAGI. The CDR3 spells CASRQGNTEAFF. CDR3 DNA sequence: TGTGCCAGCAGACAGGGGAACACTGAAGCTTTCTTT.

CDR3 amino acids: CASSIRTGYSNQPQHF. Here the CDR3 DNA reads TGTGCCAGTAGTATCCGGACCGGTTATAGCAATCAGCCCCAGCATTTT. V gene TRBV19 combines with J gene TRBJ1-5; no clear D. This CDR3 comprises 16 residues. V was cut by 3 bases and J by 0 bases, with 12 bases left in between. Germline lookup yields CDR1 LNHDA and CDR2 SQIVND (reference sequence).

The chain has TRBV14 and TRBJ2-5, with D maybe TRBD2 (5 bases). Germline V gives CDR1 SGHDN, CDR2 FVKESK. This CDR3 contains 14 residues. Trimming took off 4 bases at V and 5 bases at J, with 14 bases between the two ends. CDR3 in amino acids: CASSPELWEETQYF. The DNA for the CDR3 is TGTGCCAGCAGCCCCGAACTTTGGGAGGAGACCCAGTACTTC.

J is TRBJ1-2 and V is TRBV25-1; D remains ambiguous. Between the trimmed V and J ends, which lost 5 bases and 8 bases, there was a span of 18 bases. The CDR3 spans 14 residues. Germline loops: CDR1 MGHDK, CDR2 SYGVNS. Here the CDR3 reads CASSSNAGHRGYTF. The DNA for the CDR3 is TGTGCCAGCAGTTCCAACGCGGGTCATAGGGGCTACACCTTC.

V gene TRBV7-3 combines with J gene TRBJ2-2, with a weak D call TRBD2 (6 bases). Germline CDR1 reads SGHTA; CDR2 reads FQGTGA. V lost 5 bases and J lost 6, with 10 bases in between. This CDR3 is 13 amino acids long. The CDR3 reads CASSPAGSGELFF. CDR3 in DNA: TGTGCCAGCAGCCCCGCGGGGTCCGGGGAGCTGTTTTTT.

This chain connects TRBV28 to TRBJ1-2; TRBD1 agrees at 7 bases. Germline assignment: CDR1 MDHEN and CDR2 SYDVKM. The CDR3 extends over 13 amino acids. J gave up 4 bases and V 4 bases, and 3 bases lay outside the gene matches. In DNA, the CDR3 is TGTGCCAGCAGTTCAGGGGGTAGCTATGGCTACACCTTC. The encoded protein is CASSSGGSYGYTF.

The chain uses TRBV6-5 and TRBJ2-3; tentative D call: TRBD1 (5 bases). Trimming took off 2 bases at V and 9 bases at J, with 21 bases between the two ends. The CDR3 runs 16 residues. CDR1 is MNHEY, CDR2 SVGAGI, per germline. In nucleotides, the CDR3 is TGTGCCAGCAGTTACCAACCGAGTGAAGCAGGGCGGACGCAGTATTTT. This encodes CASSYQPSEAGRTQYF.

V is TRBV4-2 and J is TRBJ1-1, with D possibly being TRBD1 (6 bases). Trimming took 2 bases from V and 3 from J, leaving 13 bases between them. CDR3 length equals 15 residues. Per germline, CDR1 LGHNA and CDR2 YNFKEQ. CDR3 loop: CASSQSLGAHTEAFF. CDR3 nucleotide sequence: TGTGCCAGCAGCCAATCATTGGGGGCCCACACTGAAGCTTTCTTT.

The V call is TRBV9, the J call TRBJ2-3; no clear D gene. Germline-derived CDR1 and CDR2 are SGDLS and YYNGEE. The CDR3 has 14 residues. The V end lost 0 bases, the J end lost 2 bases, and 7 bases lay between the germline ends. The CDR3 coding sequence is TGTGCCAGCAGCGTAGGGCGATACACAGATACGCAGTATTTT. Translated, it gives CASSVGRYTDTQYF.

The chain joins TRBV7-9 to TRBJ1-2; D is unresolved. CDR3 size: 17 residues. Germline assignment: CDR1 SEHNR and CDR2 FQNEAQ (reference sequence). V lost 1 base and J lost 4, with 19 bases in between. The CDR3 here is CASSLEAPATPIYGYTF. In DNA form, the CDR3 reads TGTGCCAGCAGCTTAGAGGCCCCGGCCACACCTATCTATGGCTACACCTTC.

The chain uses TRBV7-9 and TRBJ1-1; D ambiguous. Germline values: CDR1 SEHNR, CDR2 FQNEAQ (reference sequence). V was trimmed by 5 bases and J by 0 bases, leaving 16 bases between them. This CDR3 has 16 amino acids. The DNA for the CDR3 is TGTGCCAGCAGCCCTAGAGCCAGTAGTCTGAACACTGAAGCTTTCTTT. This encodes CASSPRASSLNTEAFF.